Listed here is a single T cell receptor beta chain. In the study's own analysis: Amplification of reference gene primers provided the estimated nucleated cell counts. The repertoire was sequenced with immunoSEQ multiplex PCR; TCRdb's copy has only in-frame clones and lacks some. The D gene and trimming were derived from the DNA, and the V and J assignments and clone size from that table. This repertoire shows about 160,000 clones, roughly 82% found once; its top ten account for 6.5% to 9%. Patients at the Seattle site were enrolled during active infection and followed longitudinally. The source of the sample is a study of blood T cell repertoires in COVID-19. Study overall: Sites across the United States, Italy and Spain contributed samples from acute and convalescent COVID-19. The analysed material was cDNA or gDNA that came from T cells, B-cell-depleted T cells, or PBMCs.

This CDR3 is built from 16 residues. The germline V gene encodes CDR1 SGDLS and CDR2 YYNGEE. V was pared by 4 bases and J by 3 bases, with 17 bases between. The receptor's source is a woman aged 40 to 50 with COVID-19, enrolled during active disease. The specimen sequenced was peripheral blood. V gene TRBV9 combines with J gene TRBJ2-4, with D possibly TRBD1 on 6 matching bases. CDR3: CASSPAPGGLKNIQYF. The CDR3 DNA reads TGTGCCAGCAGCCCCGCGCCTGGGGGCCTCAAAAACATTCAGTACTTC.